This TCR beta chain stems from a study of monozygotic twins with inflammatory bowel disease. Starting material for each TCR library was about 3.5 ug of total RNA. With the 5' RACE reads reprocessed, TCRdb shows one record per CDR3 protein and no DNA. With roughly 100,000 distinct CDR3 sequences in the sample, the ten largest clones hold approximately 2%. Germline CDR1 and CDR2: LGHNA and YNFKEQ. The CDR3 sequence is 17 residues long. The receptor comes from a human donor with ulcerative colitis or Crohn's disease, or a healthy co-twin of an affected twin (not recorded which). This chain joins TRBV4-2 and TRBJ2-4; TCRdb's assignment of TRBD1 cannot be checked, as there is no DNA. Sequenced: blood. CDR3 protein: CASSQEGAAGIVNIQYF.